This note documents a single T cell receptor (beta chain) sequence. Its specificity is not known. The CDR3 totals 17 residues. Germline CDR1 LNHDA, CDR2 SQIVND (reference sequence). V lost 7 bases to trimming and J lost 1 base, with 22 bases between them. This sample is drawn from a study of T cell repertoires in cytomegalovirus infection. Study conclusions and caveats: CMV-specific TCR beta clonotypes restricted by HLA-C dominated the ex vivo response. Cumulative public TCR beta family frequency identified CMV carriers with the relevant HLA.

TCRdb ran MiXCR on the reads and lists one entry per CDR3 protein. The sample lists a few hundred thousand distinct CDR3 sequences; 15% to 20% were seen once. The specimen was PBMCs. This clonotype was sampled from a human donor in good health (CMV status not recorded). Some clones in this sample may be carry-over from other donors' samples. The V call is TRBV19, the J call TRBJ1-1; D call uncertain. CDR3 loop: CASKPGPQILENTEAFF. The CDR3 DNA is TGTGCCAGTAAACCCGGACCCCAGATACTAGAGAACACTGAAGCTTTCTTT.